A selection of T cell receptor beta chains follows, all from one sample in a study of T cells in Graves' hyperthyroidism and ophthalmopathy. One entry per CDR3 protein, called by TCRdb with MiXCR from the multiplex PCR reads. The table shows about 590,000 distinct CDR3 sequences, with more than 13% occurring only once. The source material was blood. The receptor source for this set is a woman in her late teens or twenties with Graves' ophthalmopathy. Both conserved end residues are part of each CDR3. Fields, in order: J gene, clone size, D gene, V gene, CDR3 protein, CDR3 DNA. The D gene is left open where the match is weak. Where a row states a size, it is once, few, many or the class of an expanded clone; other rows omit it.

TRBJ2-7,few,TRBD1,TRBV30,CASKKNRDRNSYEQYF,TGTGCCAGCAAAAAAAACCGGGACAGGAATTCCTACGAGCAGTACTTC
TRBJ2-1,many,NA,TRBV7-8,CASSPTLVNEQFF,TGTGCCAGCAGCCCTACCCTAGTAAACGAGCAGTTCTTC
TRBJ1-5,many,NA,TRBV28,CASSYTGRRNQPQHF,TGTGCCAGCAGCTACACAGGGAGGCGCAATCAGCCCCAGCATTTT
TRBJ2-7,NA,TRBD2,TRBV5-8,CASSSGLAGGVDEQYF,TGTGCCAGCAGCTCGGGACTAGCGGGAGGGGTTGACGAGCAGTACTTC
TRBJ2-1,few,TRBD2,TRBV20-1,CSAQSPGTSREQFF,TGCAGTGCCCAATCCCCTGGGACTAGCCGGGAGCAGTTCTTC
TRBJ2-1,NA,NA,TRBV20-1,CSASGKFYEQFF,TGCAGTGCTAGCGGGAAATTCTATGAGCAGTTCTTC
TRBJ2-7,few,TRBD2,TRBV5-1,CASSLALLVAGVPYEQYF,TGCGCCAGCAGCTTGGCCCTTTTGGTAGCGGGAGTCCCCTACGAGCAGTACTTC
TRBJ2-7,NA,TRBD2,TRBV11-1,CASSSGRELYEQYF,TGTGCCAGCAGCTCCGGGAGGGAGCTCTACGAGCAGTACTTC
TRBJ2-2,NA,TRBD2,TRBV6-1,CANFGGSYTGELFF,TGTGCCAACTTTGGCGGGAGCTACACCGGGGAGCTGTTTTTT
TRBJ1-2,NA,NA,TRBV24-1,CATSPGGRAYGYTF,TGTGCCACCAGCCCCGGGGGCCGGGCCTATGGCTACACCTTC
TRBJ1-2,few,NA,TRBV9,CASSVGATSSYGYTF,TGTGCCAGCAGCGTAGGGGCCACTTCGTCCTATGGCTACACCTTC
TRBJ1-1,many,NA,TRBV12-3/TRBV12-4,CASSLGPLTYTEAFF,TGTGCCAGCAGTTTAGGGCCTCTGACCTACACTGAAGCTTTCTTT
TRBJ1-1,many,TRBD1,TRBV4-1,CASSLRQGRTEAFF,TGCGCCAGCAGCCTAAGACAGGGGAGGACTGAAGCTTTCTTT
TRBJ2-3,few,NA,TRBV11-2,CASREGPGDYSDTQYF,TGTGCCAGCAGAGAAGGCCCGGGAGATTACTCAGATACGCAGTATTTT
TRBJ1-5,few,TRBD1,TRBV20-1,CSVTGVGVQPQHF,TGCAGTGTGACAGGGGTCGGGGTTCAGCCCCAGCATTTT
TRBJ1-2,many,TRBD1,TRBV6-1,CASSYVGTGPYGYTF,TGTGCCAGCAGTTATGTCGGGACAGGACCCTATGGCTACACCTTC
TRBJ1-1,NA,NA,TRBV29-1,CSVITGLDTEAFF,TGCAGCGTTATAACAGGCTTAGACACTGAAGCTTTCTTT
TRBJ2-2,NA,NA,TRBV4-2,CASSQVAVTGELFF,TGTGCCAGCAGCCAAGTGGCTGTCACCGGGGAGCTGTTTTTT
TRBJ1-2,few,TRBD1,TRBV7-9,CASSLVRGWTGTNYGYTF,TGTGCCAGCAGCTTAGTTCGTGGCTGGACAGGGACTAACTATGGCTACACCTTC
TRBJ2-2,many,NA,TRBV12-3/TRBV12-4,CASSSTVTGELFF,TGTGCCAGCAGCAGTACTGTCACCGGGGAGCTGTTTTTT
TRBJ2-7,many,NA,TRBV7-9,CASSLAVLAAPGEQYF,TGTGCCAGCAGCTTAGCGGTGCTAGCCGCTCCAGGGGAGCAGTACTTC
TRBJ1-1,NA,NA,TRBV29-1,CSVVVMNTEAFF,TGCAGCGTTGTGGTCATGAACACTGAAGCTTTCTTT
TRBJ2-7,few,NA,TRBV6-2/TRBV6-3,CASTPLRGGPYEQYF,TGTGCCAGCACCCCTCTCCGAGGGGGGCCCTACGAGCAGTACTTC
TRBJ1-6,many,NA,TRBV2,CASSGGQLNSPLHF,TGTGCCAGCAGTGGAGGGCAGCTAAATTCACCCCTCCACTTT
TRBJ2-3,many,TRBD1,TRBV10-3,CAISVQGRPTDTQYF,TGTGCCATCAGTGTACAGGGGCGGCCTACAGATACGCAGTATTTT
TRBJ1-1,many,NA,TRBV6-4,CASSDLHILEMNTEAFF,TGTGCCAGCAGTGACTTGCATATCTTAGAGATGAACACTGAAGCTTTCTTT
TRBJ2-1,many,TRBD1,TRBV27,CASSSGTGYNEQFF,TGTGCCAGCAGTTCCGGGACAGGTTACAATGAGCAGTTCTTC
TRBJ2-3,NA,NA,TRBV6-1,CASTRGRAGTDTQYF,TGTGCCAGCACTAGAGGACGTGCTGGCACAGATACGCAGTATTTT
TRBJ2-1,NA,TRBD2,TRBV19,CASSIGLAGRHNEQFF,TGTGCCAGTAGTATAGGACTAGCGGGGAGACACAATGAGCAGTTCTTC
TRBJ2-3,many,NA,TRBV11-3,CASSLAGTGSDTQYF,TGTGCCAGCAGCTTAGCCGGGACTGGATCAGATACGCAGTATTTT
TRBJ2-4,NA,NA,TRBV27,CASTLAYRRPKNIQYF,TGTGCCAGCACCTTAGCATACAGGAGGCCCAAAAACATTCAGTACTTC
TRBJ1-1,many,NA,TRBV19,CASSPLMSEAFF,TGTGCCAGTAGTCCCCTTATGTCTGAAGCTTTCTTT
TRBJ1-4,many,NA,TRBV13,CASSFLEGGEKLFF,TGTGCCAGCAGCTTCTTGGAGGGAGGCGAAAAACTGTTTTTT
TRBJ1-4,NA,NA,TRBV6-2/TRBV6-3,CASSSSAYNEKLFF,NA
TRBJ2-2,many,NA,TRBV9,CASSNSGKNTGELFF,TGTGCCAGCAGCAATAGCGGAAAGAACACCGGGGAGCTGTTTTTT
TRBJ1-2,few,TRBD1,TRBV7-2,CASSLRTGSENGYTF,TGTGCCAGCAGCTTACGGACAGGGAGTGAAAATGGCTACACCTTC
TRBJ2-1,many,NA,TRBV5-1,CASSFPQGINEQFF,TGCGCCAGCAGCTTCCCCCAGGGAATAAATGAGCAGTTCTTC
TRBJ1-5,many,NA,TRBV15,CATSRDSGGAYQPQHF,TGTGCCACCAGCAGAGATTCCGGGGGCGCGTATCAGCCCCAGCATTTT
TRBJ1-4,few,TRBD1,TRBV10-3,CAISGRQGNEKLFF,TGTGCCATCAGTGGCCGACAGGGGAACGAAAAACTGTTTTTT
TRBJ2-7,NA,TRBD2,TRBV6-1,CASSEGLAPLEQYF,TGTGCCAGCAGTGAGGGACTAGCCCCTCTCGAGCAGTACTTC
TRBJ2-2,NA,NA,TRBV9,CASSVEGRETTGELFF,TGTGCCAGCAGCGTAGAGGGCAGGGAGACCACCGGGGAGCTGTTTTTT
TRBJ2-7,many,NA,TRBV7-9,CASSPQTGIAYEQYF,TGTGCCAGCAGTCCCCAGACCGGGATTGCCTACGAGCAGTACTTC
TRBJ2-5,few,NA,TRBV13,CASSLLAGEGGETQYF,TGTGCCAGCAGCTTACTTGCGGGAGAGGGGGGAGAGACCCAGTACTTC
TRBJ1-1,many,TRBD1,TRBV7-3,CASSLTGTAQNTEAFF,TGTGCCAGCAGCTTAACCGGGACAGCCCAGAACACTGAAGCTTTCTTT
TRBJ2-1,many,NA,TRBV3-1,CASSQEGGGHNEQFF,TGTGCCAGCAGCCAAGAAGGGGGTGGTCACAATGAGCAGTTCTTC